The clone carrying this T cell receptor beta chain was counted between two and nine times. Its specificity is not known. These data originate in a study of beta chain features in type 1 diabetes. Study-wide findings and caveats: In all four CD4+ subsets, TCRB CDR3 length was significantly, moderately reduced in type 1 diabetes.

CDR1 and CDR2 (germline): MDHEN, SYDVKM. The CDR3 contains 15 residues. J gave up 3 bases and V 4 bases, and 8 bases lay outside the gene matches. As every portion of the isolated RNA was reverse transcribed, the sequencing read expressed TCRB transcripts. Assay used: immunoSEQ multiplex PCR; TCRdb lists only in-frame clones, some missing. The sample lists about 660,000 clones; about 14% were seen once. The chain uses TRBV28 and TRBJ2-7; 8 nucleotides align to TRBD1. The source is a man aged 18 to 30 with type 1 diabetes. Material for sequencing was naive CD4+ T cells from blood. The CDR3 protein is CASSSPRQGNYEQYF. CDR3 sequence (DNA): TGTGCCAGCAGTTCTCCTCGACAGGGGAACTACGAGCAGTACTTC.